A single T cell receptor beta chain is shown here with its context. The germline V gene encodes CDR1 SGHTS and CDR2 YDEGEE. V shed 2 bases and J 7 bases; nucleotides not matched to a gene: 9. The CDR3 covers 15 residues. The data are from a study of blood T cell repertoires in COVID-19. Looking at the study overall: COVID-19 samples, acute and convalescent, were from the United States, Italy and Spain.

Using immunoSEQ multiplex PCR, the repertoire was profiled, and TCRdb retains in-frame clones only, with some absent. The repertoire holds some 150,000 clones, with about 82% as singletons. Sequencing was done on a sample of peripheral blood. The sequence was collected from a woman aged 80 or over with active or convalescent COVID-19. The V and J genes are TRBV5-8 and TRBJ1-2; TRBD1 aligns across 9 bases. This CDR3 is CASSLPGQGERGYTF. CDR3 bases: TGTGCCAGCAGCTTACCGGGACAGGGTGAGCGTGGCTACACCTTC.